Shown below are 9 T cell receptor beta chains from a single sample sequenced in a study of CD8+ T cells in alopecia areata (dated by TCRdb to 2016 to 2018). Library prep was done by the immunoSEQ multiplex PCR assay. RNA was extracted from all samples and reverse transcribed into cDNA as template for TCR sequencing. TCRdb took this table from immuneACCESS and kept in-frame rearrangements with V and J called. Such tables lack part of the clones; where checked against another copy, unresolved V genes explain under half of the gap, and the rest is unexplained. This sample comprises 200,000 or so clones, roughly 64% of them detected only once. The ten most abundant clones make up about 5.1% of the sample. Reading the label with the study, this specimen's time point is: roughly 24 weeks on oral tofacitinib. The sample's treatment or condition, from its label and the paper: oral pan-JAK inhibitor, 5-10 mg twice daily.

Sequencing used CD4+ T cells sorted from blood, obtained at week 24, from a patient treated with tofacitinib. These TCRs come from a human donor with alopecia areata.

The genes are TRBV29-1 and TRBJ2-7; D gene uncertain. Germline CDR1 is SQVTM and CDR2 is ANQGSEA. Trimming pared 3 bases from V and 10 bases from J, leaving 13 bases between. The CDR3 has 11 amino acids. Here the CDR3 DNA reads TGCAGCGTTGAGCTTGGAGACCGCCAGTACTTC. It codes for CSVELGDRQYF.

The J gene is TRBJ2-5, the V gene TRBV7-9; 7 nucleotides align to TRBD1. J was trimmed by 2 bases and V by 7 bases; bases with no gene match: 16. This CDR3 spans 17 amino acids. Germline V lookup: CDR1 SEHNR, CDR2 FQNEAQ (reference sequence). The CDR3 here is CASTKLGRDRDQETQYF. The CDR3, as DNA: TGTGCCAGCACCAAGCTTGGGCGCGACAGGGATCAAGAGACCCAGTACTTC. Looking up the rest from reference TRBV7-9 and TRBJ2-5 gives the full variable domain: DTGVSQNPRHKITKRGQNVTFRCDPISEHNRLYWYRQTLGQGPEFLTYFQNEAQLEKSRLLSDRFSAERPKGSFSTLEIQRTEQGDSAMYLCASTKLGRDRDQETQYFGPGTRLLVL.

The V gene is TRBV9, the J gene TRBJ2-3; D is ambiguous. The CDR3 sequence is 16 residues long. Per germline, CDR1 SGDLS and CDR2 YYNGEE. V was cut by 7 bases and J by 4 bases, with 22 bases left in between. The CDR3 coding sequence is TGTGCCAGCGGCCGTGGCGCGGAGCCCCTCCCAGATACGCAGTATTTT. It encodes CASGRGAEPLPDTQYF.

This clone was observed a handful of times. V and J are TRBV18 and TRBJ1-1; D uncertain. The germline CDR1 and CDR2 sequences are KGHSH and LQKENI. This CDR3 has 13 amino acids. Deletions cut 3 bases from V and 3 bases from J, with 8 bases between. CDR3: CASSPTRDTEAFF. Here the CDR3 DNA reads TGTGCCAGCTCACCGACTCGGGACACTGAAGCTTTCTTT.

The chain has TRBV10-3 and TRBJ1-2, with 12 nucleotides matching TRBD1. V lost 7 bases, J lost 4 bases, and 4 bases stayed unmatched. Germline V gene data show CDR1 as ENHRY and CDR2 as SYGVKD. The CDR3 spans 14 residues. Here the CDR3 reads CAITAGQGAYGYTF. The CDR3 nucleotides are TGTGCCATCACCGCGGGACAGGGGGCCTATGGCTACACCTTC.

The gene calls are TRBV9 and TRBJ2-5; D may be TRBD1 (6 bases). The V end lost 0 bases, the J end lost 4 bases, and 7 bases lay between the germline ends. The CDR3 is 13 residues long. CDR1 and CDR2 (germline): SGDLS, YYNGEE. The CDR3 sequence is CASSVGRGETQYF. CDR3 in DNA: TGTGCCAGCAGCGTAGGCAGGGGAGAGACCCAGTACTTC.

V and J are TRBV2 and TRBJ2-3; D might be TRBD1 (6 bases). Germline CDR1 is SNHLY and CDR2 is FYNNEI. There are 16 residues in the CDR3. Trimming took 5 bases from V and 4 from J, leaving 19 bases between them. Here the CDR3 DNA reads TGTGCCAGCAGTCCCCCGGGACATAGTGTTCCAGATACGCAGTATTTT. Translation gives CASSPPGHSVPDTQYF.

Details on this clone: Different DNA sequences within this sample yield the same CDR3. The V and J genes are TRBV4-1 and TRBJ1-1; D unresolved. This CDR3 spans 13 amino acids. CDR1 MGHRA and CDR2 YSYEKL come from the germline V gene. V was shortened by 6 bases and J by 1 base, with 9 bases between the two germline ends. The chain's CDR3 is CASSHLGNTEAFF. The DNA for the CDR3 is TGCGCCAGCAGTCACCTAGGGAACACTGAAGCTTTCTTT.

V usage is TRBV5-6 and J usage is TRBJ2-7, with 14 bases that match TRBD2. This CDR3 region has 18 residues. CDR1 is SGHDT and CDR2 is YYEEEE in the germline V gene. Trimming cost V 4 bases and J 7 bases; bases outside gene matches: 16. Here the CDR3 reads CASSPLTSGRGVREEQYF. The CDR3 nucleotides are TGTGCCAGCAGCCCACTGACTAGCGGGAGGGGAGTAAGGGAGGAGCAGTACTTC. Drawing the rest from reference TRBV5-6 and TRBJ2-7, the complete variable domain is DAGVTQSPTHLIKTRGQQVTLRCSPKSGHDTVSWYQQALGQGPQFIFQYYEEEERQRGNFPDRFSGHQFPNYSSELNVNALLLGDSALYLCASSPLTSGRGVREEQYFGPGTRLTVT.